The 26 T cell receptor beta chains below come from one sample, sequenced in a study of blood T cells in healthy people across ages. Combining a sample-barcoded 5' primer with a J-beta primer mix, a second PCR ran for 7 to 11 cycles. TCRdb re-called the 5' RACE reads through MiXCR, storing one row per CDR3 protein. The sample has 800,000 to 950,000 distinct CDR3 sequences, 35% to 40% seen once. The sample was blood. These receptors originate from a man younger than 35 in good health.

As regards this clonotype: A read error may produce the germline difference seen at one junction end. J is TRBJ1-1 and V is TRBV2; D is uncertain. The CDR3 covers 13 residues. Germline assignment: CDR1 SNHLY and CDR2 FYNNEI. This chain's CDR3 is CASSAGENAEAFF. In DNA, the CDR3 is TGTGCCAGCAGTGCTGGGGAGAACGCTGAAGCTTTCTTT.

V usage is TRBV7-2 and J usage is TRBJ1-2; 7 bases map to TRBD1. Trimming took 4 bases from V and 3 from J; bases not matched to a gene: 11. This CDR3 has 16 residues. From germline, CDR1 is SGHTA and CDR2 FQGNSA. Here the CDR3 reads CASSSRDREDYYGYTF. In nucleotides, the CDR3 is TGTGCCAGCAGCTCCCGAGACAGGGAGGATTACTATGGCTACACCTTC.

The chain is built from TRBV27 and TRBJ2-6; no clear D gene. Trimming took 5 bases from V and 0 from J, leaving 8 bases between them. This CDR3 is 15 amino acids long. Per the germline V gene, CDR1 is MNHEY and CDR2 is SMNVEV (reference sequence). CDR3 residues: CASSPRISGANVLTF. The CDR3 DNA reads TGTGCCAGCAGTCCACGTATCTCTGGGGCCAACGTCCTGACTTTC.

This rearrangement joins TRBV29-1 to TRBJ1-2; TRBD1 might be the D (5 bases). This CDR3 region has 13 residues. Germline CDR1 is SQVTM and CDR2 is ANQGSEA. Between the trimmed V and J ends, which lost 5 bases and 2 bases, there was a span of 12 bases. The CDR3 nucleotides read TGCAGCGTTCGGGGAGGGGAGAACTATGGCTACACCTTC. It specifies CSVRGGENYGYTF.

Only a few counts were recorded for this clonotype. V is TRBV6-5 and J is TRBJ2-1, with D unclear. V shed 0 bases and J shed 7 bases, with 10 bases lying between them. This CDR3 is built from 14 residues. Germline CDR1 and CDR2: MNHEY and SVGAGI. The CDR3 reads CASSYSAGWNEQFF. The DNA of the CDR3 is TGTGCCAGCAGTTACTCGGCAGGCTGGAATGAGCAGTTCTTC.

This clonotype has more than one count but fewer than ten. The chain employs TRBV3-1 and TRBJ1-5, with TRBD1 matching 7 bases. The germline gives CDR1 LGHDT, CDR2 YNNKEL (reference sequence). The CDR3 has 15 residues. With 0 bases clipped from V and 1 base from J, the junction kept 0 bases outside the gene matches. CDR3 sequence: CASSQEQGSNQPQHF. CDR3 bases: TGTGCCAGCAGCCAAGAACAGGGGAGCAATCAGCCCCAGCATTTT.

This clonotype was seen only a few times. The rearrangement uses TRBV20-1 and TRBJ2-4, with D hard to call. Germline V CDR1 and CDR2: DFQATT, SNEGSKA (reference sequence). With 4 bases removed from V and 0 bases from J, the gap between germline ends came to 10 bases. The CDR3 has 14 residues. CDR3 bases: TGCAGTGCTAACATACCACTAGCCAAAAACATTCAGTACTTC. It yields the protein CSANIPLAKNIQYF.

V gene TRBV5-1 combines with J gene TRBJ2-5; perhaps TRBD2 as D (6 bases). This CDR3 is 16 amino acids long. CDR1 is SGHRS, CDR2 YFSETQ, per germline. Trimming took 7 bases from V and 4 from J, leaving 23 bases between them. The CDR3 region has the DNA TGCGCCAGCCATAGGGCGGGGCGGTTCCGCAGAGAGACCCAGTACTTC. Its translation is CASHRAGRFRRETQYF. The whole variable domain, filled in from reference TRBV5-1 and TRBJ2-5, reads KAGVTQTPRYLIKTRGQQVTLSCSPISGHRSVSWYQQTPGQGLQFLFEYFSETQRNKGNFPGRFSGRQFSNSRSEMNVSTLELGDSALYLCASHRAGRFRRETQYFGPGTRLLVL.

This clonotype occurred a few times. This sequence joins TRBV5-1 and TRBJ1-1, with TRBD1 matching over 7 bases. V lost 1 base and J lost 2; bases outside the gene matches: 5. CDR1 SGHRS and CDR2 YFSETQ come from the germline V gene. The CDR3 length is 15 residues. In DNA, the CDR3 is TGCGCCAGCAGCTTGACAGGGGAGGGAAACACTGAAGCTTTCTTT. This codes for CASSLTGEGNTEAFF.

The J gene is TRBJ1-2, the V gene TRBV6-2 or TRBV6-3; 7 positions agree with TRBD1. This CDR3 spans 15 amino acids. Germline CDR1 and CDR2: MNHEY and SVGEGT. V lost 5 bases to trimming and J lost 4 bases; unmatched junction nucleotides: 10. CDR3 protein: CASSDLTGTVYGYTF. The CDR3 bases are TGTGCCAGCAGTGACCTGACAGGGACCGTCTATGGCTACACCTTC.

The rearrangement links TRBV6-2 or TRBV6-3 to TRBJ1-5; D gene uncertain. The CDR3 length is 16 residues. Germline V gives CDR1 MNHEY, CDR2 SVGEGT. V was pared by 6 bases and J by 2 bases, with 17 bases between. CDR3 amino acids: CASSRGGYRGNQPQHF. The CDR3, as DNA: TGTGCCAGCAGCCGAGGAGGGTATCGAGGCAATCAGCCCCAGCATTTT.

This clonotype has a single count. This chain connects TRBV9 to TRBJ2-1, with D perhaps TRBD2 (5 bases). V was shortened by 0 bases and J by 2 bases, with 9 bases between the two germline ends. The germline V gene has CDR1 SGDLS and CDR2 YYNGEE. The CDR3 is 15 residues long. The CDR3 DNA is TGTGCCAGCAGCGTAGACGGGAATACCTACAATGAGCAGTTCTTC. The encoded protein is CASSVDGNTYNEQFF. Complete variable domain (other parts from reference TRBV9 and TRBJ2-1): DSGVTQTPKHLITATGQRVTLRCSPRSGDLSVYWYQQSLDQGLQFLIQYYNGEERAKGNILERFSAQQFPDLHSELNLSSLELGDSALYFCASSVDGNTYNEQFFGPGTRLTVL.

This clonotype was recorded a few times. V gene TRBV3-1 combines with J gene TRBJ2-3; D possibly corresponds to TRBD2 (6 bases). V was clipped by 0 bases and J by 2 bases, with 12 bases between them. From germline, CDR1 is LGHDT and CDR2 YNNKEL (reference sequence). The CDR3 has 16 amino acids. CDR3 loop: CASSQDGGGLTDTQYF. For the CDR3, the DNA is TGTGCCAGCAGCCAAGACGGTGGAGGGCTCACAGATACGCAGTATTTT.

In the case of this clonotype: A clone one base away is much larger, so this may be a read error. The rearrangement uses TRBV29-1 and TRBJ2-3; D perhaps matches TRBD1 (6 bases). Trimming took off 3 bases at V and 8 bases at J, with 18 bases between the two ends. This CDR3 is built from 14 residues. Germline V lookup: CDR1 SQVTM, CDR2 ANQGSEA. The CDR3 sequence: CSVETYRAAGTQYF. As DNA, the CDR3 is TGCAGCGTTGAGACGTACAGGGCCGCAGGTACGCAGTATTTT.

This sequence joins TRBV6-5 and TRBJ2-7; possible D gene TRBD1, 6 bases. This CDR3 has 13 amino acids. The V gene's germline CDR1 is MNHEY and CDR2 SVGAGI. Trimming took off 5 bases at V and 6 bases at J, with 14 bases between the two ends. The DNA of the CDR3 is TGTGCCAGCAGTGTTACAGGGTTGGGCGAGCAGTACTTC. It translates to CASSVTGLGEQYF.

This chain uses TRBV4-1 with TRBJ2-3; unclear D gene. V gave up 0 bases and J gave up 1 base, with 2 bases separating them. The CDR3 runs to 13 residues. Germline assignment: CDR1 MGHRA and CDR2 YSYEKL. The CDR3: CASSQDGTDTQYF. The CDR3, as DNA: TGCGCCAGCAGCCAAGATGGCACAGATACGCAGTATTTT.

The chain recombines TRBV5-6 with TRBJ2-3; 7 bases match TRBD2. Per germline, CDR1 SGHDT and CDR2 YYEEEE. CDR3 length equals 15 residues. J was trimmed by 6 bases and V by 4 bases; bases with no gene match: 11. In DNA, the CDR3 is TGTGCCAGCAGCCCGCGGACTAGTAATCACGATACGCAGTATTTT. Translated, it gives CASSPRTSNHDTQYF.

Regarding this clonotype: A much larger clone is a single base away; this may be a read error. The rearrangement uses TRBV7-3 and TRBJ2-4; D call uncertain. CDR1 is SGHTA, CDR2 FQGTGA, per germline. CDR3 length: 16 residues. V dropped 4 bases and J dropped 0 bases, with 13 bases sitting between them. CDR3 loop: CASSSDIVPAKNIQYF. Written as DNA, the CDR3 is TGTGCCAGCAGCTCTGACATCGTTCCAGCCAAAAACATTCAGTACTTC.

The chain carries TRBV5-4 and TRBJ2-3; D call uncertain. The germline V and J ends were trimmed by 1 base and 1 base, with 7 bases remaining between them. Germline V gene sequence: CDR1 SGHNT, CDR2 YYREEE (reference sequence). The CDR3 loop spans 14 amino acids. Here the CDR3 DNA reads TGTGCCAGCAGCTTGTGGGCTCGCACAGATACGCAGTATTTT. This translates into CASSLWARTDTQYF.

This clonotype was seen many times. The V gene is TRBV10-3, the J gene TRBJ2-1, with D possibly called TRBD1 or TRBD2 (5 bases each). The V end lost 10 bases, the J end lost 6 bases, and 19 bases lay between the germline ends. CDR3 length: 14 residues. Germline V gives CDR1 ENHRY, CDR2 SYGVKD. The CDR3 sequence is CATSRDPYLNEQFF. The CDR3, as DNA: TGTGCCACCTCAAGGGACCCTTATCTCAATGAGCAGTTCTTC.

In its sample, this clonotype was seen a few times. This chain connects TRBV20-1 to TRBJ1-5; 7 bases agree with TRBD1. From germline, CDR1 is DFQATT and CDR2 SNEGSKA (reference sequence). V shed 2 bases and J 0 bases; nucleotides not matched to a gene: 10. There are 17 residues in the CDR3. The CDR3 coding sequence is TGCAGTGCTAGAACCGGGACAGACACGTATAGCAATCAGCCCCAGCATTTT. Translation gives CSARTGTDTYSNQPQHF.

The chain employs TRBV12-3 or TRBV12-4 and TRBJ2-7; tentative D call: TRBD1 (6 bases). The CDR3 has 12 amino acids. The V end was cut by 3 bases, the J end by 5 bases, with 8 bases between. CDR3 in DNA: TGTGCCAGCAGTTTCCACAGGGACGAGCAGTACTTC. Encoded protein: CASSFHRDEQYF.

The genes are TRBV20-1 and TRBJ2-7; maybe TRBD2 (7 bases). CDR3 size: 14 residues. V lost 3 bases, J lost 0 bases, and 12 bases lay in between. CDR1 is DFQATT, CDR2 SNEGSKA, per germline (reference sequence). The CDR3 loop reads CSARGGGDSYEQYF. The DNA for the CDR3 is TGCAGTGCTAGGGGAGGGGGAGACTCCTACGAGCAGTACTTC.

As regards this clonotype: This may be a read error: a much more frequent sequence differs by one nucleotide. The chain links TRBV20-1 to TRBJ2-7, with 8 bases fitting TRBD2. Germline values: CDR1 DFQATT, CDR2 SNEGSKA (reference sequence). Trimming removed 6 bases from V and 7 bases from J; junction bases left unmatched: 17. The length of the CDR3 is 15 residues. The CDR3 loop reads CSAISGGGQNNEQYF. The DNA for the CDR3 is TGCAGTGCCATCTCCGGCGGGGGGCAAAACAATGAGCAGTACTTC.

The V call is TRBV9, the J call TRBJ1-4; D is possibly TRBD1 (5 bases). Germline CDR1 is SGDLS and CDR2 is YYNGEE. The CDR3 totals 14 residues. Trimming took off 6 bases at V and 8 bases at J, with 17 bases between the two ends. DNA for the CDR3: TGTGCCAGCACCACCGGGGGTGCCGGCGAAAAACTGTTTTTT. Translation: CASTTGGAGEKLFF.

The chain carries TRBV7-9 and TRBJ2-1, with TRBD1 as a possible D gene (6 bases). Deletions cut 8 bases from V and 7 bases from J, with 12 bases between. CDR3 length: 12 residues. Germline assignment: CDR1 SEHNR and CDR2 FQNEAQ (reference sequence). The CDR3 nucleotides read TGTGCCAGCCAACAGGGTAGTAATGAGCAGTTCTTC. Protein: CASQQGSNEQFF.